These 14 T cell receptor beta chains were all obtained from the same sample, sequenced in a study of technical replicates of blood from several donors. Profiling relied on immunoSEQ multiplex PCR, and the TCRdb table lists in-frame clones only, not all of them. The repertoire consists of more than 60,000 clones, with about 83% occurring once and the leading ten covering 4% to 6.5%. Sequencing was performed on PBMCs. All receptors come from a human donor in good health. Some clones in this sample may be carry-over from other donors' samples.

The gene calls are TRBV2 and TRBJ2-1, with a weak D call TRBD1 (7 bases). Germline V gene sequence: CDR1 SNHLY, CDR2 FYNNEI. V shed 2 bases and J shed 7 bases, with 9 bases lying between them. There are 13 residues in the CDR3. The chain's CDR3 is CASSEQGGNEQFF. The DNA of the CDR3 is TGTGCCAGCAGTGAACAGGGGGGTAATGAGCAGTTCTTC.

This clone was detected a few times. The chain uses TRBV4-2 and TRBJ1-6, with D perhaps matching TRBD1 (6 bases). The CDR3 extends over 19 amino acids. Germline CDR1 LGHNA, CDR2 YNFKEQ. The V gene lost 2 bases and the J gene lost 0 bases, with 17 bases spanning the gap. CDR3 residues: CASSQPDGRGSSYNSPLHF. Written as DNA, the CDR3 is TGTGCCAGCAGCCAACCCGACGGCAGGGGAAGCTCCTATAATTCACCCCTCCACTTT.

V gene TRBV15 combines with J gene TRBJ1-4; D might be TRBD1 (6 bases). Per the germline V gene, CDR1 is LNHNV and CDR2 is YYDKDF (reference sequence). V was trimmed by 1 base and J by 7 bases, leaving 10 bases between them. The CDR3 spans 14 residues. The CDR3 reads CATSRVYRAEKLFF. In DNA, the CDR3 is TGTGCCACCAGCAGAGTTTACAGGGCTGAAAAACTGTTTTTT.

This rearrangement joins TRBV14 to TRBJ2-1; perhaps TRBD2 as D (5 bases). Germline lookup yields CDR1 SGHDN and CDR2 FVKESK. CDR3 length equals 16 residues. Trimming cost V 4 bases and J 4 bases, with 17 bases left between them. CDR3 sequence reads: CASSPLLGEIYNEQFF. The CDR3 bases are TGTGCCAGCAGCCCCCTTCTGGGAGAAATATACAATGAGCAGTTCTTC.

The sample holds a few counts of this clone. This chain connects TRBV5-1 to TRBJ2-1, with 8 bases that match TRBD2. With 3 bases clipped from V and 11 bases from J, the junction kept 7 bases outside the gene matches. Germline V lookup: CDR1 SGHRS, CDR2 YFSETQ. This CDR3 is built from 13 residues. The CDR3 sequence is CASSWGSGDKQFF. CDR3 DNA sequence: TGCGCCAGCAGCTGGGGTAGCGGGGACAAGCAGTTCTTC. Full variable domain (rest looked up from reference TRBV5-1 and TRBJ2-1): KAGVTQTPRYLIKTRGQQVTLSCSPISGHRSVSWYQQTPGQGLQFLFEYFSETQRNKGNFPGRFSGRQFSNSRSEMNVSTLELGDSALYLCASSWGSGDKQFFGPGTRLTVL.

The CDR3 DNA sequence: TGTGCCAGCAGCCCCCGGCGACAGCCTAACTATGGCTACACCTTC. Translating gives CASSPRRQPNYGYTF. The chain couples TRBV9 to TRBJ1-2; D is possibly TRBD1 (5 bases). V was cut by 4 bases and J by 0 bases, with 13 bases left in between. CDR1 and CDR2 (germline): SGDLS, YYNGEE. The CDR3 sequence is 15 residues long.

The V call is TRBV5-6, the J call TRBJ2-1; 8 bases match TRBD2. CDR1 and CDR2 (germline): SGHDT, YYEEEE. V lost 5 bases to trimming and J lost 9 bases; unmatched junction nucleotides: 10. This CDR3 comprises 14 residues. DNA for the CDR3: TGTGCCAGCAGTACTCCGACTAGCGTGTTTGAGCAGTTCTTC. It codes for CASSTPTSVFEQFF.

The J gene is TRBJ2-3, the V gene TRBV5-1; 7 bases agree with TRBD2. The trim removed 3 bases at V and 2 bases at J, leaving 3 bases unmatched. Germline V gives CDR1 SGHRS, CDR2 YFSETQ. The CDR3 totals 14 residues. The CDR3 bases are TGCGCCAGCAGCTGGACTAGGAACACAGATACGCAGTATTTT. This gives the protein CASSWTRNTDTQYF.

This clone showed up just once. J is TRBJ2-4 and V is TRBV2, with TRBD2 identical over 13 bases. The CDR3 is made up of 14 amino acids. Trimming removed 7 bases from V and 12 bases from J; junction bases left unmatched: 9. CDR1 and CDR2 (germline): SNHLY, FYNNEI. The CDR3 nucleotides are TGTGCCAGCACCCAACTAGCGGGAGGGGCTGATCAGTACTTC. It is translated as CASTQLAGGADQYF.

This chain uses TRBV6-6 with TRBJ1-5; D uncertain. The germline CDR1 and CDR2 sequences are MNHNY and SVGAGI (reference sequence). V shed 4 bases and J shed 4 bases, with 2 bases lying between them. The CDR3 consists of 11 residues. The DNA for the CDR3 is TGTGCCAGCAGTTCTAATCAGCCCCAGCATTTT. Encoded protein: CASSSNQPQHF.

V usage is TRBV18 and J usage is TRBJ1-1, with D maybe TRBD1 (5 bases). Trimming removed 6 bases from V and 1 base from J, with 12 bases in between. Germline values: CDR1 KGHSH, CDR2 LQKENI. The CDR3 has 14 amino acids. CDR3 protein: CASSPLGGNTEAFF. The DNA of the CDR3 is TGTGCCAGCTCTCCGTTGGGGGGGAACACTGAAGCTTTCTTT.

The rearrangement uses TRBV6-6 and TRBJ2-7; 8 bases fit TRBD2. Germline CDR1 reads MNHNY; CDR2 reads SVGAGI (reference sequence). J was trimmed by 7 bases and V by 5 bases; bases with no gene match: 1. The CDR3 has 11 residues. The CDR3 loop is CASSTGGEQYF. CDR3 bases: TGTGCCAGCAGTACGGGAGGGGAGCAGTACTTC.

This clone was detected only once. V and J are TRBV6-5 and TRBJ1-2; TRBD1 matches at 10 bases. CDR3 length equals 15 residues. V trimming: 2 bases; J trimming: 2 bases; junction bases outside the gene matches: 2. Germline V CDR1 and CDR2: MNHEY, SVGAGI. CDR3 region: CASSYETGGNYGYTF. CDR3 DNA: TGTGCCAGCAGTTACGAGACAGGGGGCAACTATGGCTACACCTTC.

The chain uses TRBV5-1 and TRBJ1-2; 7 bases map to TRBD1. The CDR3 is made up of 17 amino acids. Looked up from germline, CDR1 is SGHRS and CDR2 is YFSETQ. V lost 4 bases to trimming and J lost 2 bases; unmatched junction nucleotides: 14. The CDR3 region has the DNA TGCGCCAGCAGCGCCCCTCCGCGAGGGGGCCCCAACTATGGCTACACCTTC. This gives the protein CASSAPPRGGPNYGYTF.